This T cell receptor beta chain is drawn from a study of response to subunit inactivated influenza vaccine. This clonotype has more than one count but fewer than ten. Its cognate antigen is unknown. Overall study findings and caveats: Researchers suggested that each seasonal influenza vaccination recruits few new T cells.

TCRdb recomputed calls from the RT-PCR reads with MiXCR, one row per CDR3 protein. This sample has under 550,000 distinct CDR3 sequences, with approximately 7.7% found just once. The CDR3 totals 15 residues. The trim removed 4 bases at V and 3 bases at J, leaving 9 bases unmatched. Per germline, CDR1 SGHRS and CDR2 YFSETQ. J is TRBJ1-2 and V is TRBV5-1, with TRBD1 identical over 7 bases. Here the sequenced sample was PBMCs from blood, taken less than 30 months after vaccination. The clonotype originates from a man aged 45 to 70 who received an inactivated influenza vaccine. The CDR3 DNA reads TGCGCCAGCAGCCTACAGGGGAATTTGGACTATGGCTACACCTTC. It codes for CASSLQGNLDYGYTF.